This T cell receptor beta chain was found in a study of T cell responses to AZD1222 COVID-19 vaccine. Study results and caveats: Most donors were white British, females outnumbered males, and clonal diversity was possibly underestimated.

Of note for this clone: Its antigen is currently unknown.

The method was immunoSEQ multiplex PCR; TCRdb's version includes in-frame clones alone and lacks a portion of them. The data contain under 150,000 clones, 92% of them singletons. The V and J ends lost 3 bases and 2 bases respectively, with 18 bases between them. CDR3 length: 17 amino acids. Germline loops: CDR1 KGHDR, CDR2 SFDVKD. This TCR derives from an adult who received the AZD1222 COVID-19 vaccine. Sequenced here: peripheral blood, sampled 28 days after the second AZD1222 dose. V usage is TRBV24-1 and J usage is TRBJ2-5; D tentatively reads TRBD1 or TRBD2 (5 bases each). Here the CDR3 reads CATSDGGLGDAQETQYF. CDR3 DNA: TGTGCCACCAGTGATGGGGGTTTGGGGGACGCTCAAGAGACCCAGTACTTC.